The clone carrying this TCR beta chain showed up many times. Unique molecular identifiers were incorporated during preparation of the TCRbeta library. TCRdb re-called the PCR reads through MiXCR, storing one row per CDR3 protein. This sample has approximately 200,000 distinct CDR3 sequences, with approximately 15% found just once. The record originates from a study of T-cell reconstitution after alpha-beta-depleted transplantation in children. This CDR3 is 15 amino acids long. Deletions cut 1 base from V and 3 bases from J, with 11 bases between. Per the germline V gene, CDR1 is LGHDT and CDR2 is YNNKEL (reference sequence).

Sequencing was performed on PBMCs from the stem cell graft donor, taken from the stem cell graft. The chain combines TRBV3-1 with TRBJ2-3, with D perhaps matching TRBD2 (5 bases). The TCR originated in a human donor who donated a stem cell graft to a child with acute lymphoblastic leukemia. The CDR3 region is CASSQGTGITDTQYF. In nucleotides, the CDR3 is TGTGCCAGCAGCCAAGGAACGGGAATAACAGATACGCAGTATTTT.